This T cell receptor (beta chain) was recorded in a study of blood T cell repertoires in COVID-19. Whole-study context: Spain, Italy and the United States supplied samples that represented acute and convalescent COVID-19. From T cells, B-cell-depleted T cells, or PBMCs came the material, which was cDNA or gDNA.

Per the authors' pipeline: Researchers report that nucleated cell counts were estimated from reference gene primer amplification. Using immunoSEQ multiplex PCR, the repertoire was profiled, and TCRdb retains in-frame clones only, with some absent. Clone size and V and J calls were adopted from that table, with D and trimming inferred from the DNA. The table includes about 7,500 clones, less than 85% detected once. The V gene's germline CDR1 is KGHDR and CDR2 SFDVKD. This CDR3 is built from 13 residues. V gave up 4 bases and J gave up 4 bases, with 8 bases separating them. The material sequenced was peripheral blood. This sequence was found in a human donor in a cohort sampled during active COVID-19. The gene calls are TRBV24-1 and TRBJ2-3, with no clear D. CDR3 sequence: CATSDPFSDTQYF. In DNA form, the CDR3 reads TGTGCCACCAGTGACCCATTTTCAGATACGCAGTATTTT.